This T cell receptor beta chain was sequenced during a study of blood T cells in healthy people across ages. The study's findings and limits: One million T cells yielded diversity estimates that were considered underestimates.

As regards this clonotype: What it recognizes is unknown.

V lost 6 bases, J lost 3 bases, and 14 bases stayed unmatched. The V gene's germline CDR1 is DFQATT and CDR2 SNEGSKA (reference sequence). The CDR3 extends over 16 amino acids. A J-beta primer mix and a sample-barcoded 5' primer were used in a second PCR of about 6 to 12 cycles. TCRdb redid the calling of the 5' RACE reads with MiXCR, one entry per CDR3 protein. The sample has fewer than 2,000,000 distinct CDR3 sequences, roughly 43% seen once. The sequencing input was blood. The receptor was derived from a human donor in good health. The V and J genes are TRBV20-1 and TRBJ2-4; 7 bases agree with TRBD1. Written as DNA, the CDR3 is TGCAGTGCGGTTCAGGGGGAAGGGCACTTCAAAAACATTCAGTACTTC. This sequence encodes CSAVQGEGHFKNIQYF.